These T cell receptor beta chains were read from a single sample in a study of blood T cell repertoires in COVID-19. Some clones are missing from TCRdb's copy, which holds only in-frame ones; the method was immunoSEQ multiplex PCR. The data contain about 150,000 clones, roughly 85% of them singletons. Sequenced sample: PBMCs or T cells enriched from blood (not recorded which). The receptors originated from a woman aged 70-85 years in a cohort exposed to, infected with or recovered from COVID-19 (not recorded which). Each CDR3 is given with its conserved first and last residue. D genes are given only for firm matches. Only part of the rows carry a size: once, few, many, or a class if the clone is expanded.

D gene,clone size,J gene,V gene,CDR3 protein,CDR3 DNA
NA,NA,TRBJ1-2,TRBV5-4,CASSLGGFNGYTF,TGTGCCAGCAGCTTAGGAGGGTTTAATGGCTACACCTTC
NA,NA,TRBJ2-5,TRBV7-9,CASGKTSFAQETQYF,TGTGCCAGCGGCAAAACTAGTTTCGCGCAAGAGACCCAGTACTTC
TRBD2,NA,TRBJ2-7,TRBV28,CASNQLADLTYEQYF,TGTGCCAGCAATCAACTAGCGGACCTAACCTACGAGCAGTACTTC
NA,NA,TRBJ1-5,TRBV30,CAWSPQGNQPQHF,TGTGCCTGGAGTCCGCAGGGCAACCAGCCCCAGCATTTT
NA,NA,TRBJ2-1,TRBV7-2,CASGSRGLYNEQFF,TGTGCCAGCGGTTCCCGGGGATTGTACAATGAGCAGTTCTTC
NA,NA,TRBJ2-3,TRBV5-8,CASSLMTTDTQYF,TGTGCCAGCAGCTTGATGACAACGGATACGCAGTATTTT
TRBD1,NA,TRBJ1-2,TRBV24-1,CATSEPGTDHGYTF,TGTGCCACCAGTGAGCCAGGGACAGACCATGGCTACACCTTC
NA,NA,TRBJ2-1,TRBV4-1,CASSAVSSYNEQFF,TGCGCCAGCTCTGCGGTTAGCTCCTACAATGAGCAGTTCTTC
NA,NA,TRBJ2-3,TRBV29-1,CSVTRTSTDTQYF,TGCAGCGTGACTAGAACCAGCACAGATACGCAGTATTTT
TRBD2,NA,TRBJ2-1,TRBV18,CASSRPGTSGMGEQFF,TGTGCCAGCTCACGGCCAGGGACTAGCGGGATGGGTGAGCAGTTCTTC
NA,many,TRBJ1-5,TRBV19,CASIQKSAADNQPQHF,TGTGCCAGTATCCAAAAGTCGGCGGCGGACAATCAGCCCCAGCATTTT
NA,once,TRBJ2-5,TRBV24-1,CATSDPRGSGETQYF,TGTGCCACCAGTGATCCCAGGGGCTCGGGTGAGACCCAGTACTTC
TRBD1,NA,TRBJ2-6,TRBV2,CASRTGTGGSGANVLTF,TGTGCCAGCAGAACCGGGACAGGGGGCTCTGGGGCCAACGTCCTGACTTTC
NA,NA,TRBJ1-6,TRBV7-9,CASRPARNINSPLHF,TGTGCCAGCAGACCCGCCAGGAACATTAATTCACCCCTCCACTTT
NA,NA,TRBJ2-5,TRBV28,CASRFSGMGQGETQYF,TGTGCCAGCAGGTTCAGTGGTATGGGGCAGGGGGAGACCCAGTACTTC
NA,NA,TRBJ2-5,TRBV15,CATSRDQAKETQYF,TGTGCCACCAGCAGAGATCAGGCAAAAGAGACCCAGTACTTC
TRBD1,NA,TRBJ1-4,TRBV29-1,CSVHRGYPNEKLFF,TGCAGCGTACACAGGGGCTATCCTAATGAAAAACTGTTTTTT
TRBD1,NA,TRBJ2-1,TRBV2,CASSKDRDNEQFF,TGTGCCAGCAGTAAGGACAGGGACAATGAGCAGTTCTTC
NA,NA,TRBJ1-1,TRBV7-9,CASSLVVTEAFF,TGTGCCAGCAGCTTAGTAGTCACTGAAGCTTTCTTT
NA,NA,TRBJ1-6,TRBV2,CASSPGGNNSPLHF,TGTGCCAGCAGCCCCGGGGGGAACAATTCACCCCTCCACTTT
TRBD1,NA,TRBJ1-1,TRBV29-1,CSALGQGDTEAFF,TGCAGCGCCTTGGGACAGGGGGACACTGAAGCTTTCTTT
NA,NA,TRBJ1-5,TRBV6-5,CASSPRGSNQPQHF,TGTGCCAGCAGCCCCCGGGGGAGCAATCAGCCCCAGCATTTT
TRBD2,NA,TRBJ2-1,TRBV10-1,CASSAPGLEVGQFF,TGCGCCAGCAGTGCGCCGGGACTAGAGGTCGGGCAGTTCTTC
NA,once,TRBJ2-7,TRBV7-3,CASSPSPRAAGTYEQYF,TGTGCCAGCAGCCCAAGCCCTCGGGCAGCAGGGACCTACGAGCAGTACTTC
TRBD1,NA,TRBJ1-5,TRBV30,CAWSGTGSVDQPQHF,TGTGCCTGGAGTGGGACAGGGTCGGTGGATCAGCCCCAGCATTTT
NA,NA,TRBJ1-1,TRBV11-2,CASSPWSTEAFF,TGTGCCAGCAGTCCATGGAGCACTGAAGCTTTCTTT
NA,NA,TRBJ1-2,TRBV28,CASSLWERDITGYTF,TGTGCCAGCAGTTTATGGGAGCGGGACATAACCGGCTACACCTTC
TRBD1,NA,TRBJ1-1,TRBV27,CASSLRTGLNTEAFF,TGTGCCAGCAGTTTACGGACAGGACTGAACACTGAAGCTTTCTTT
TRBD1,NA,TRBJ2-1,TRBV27,CASSWNRGYEQFF,TGTGCCAGCAGTTGGAACAGGGGGTATGAGCAGTTCTTC
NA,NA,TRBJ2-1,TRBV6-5,CASSYLTNSYNEQFF,TGTGCCAGCAGTTACTTAACTAACTCCTACAATGAGCAGTTCTTC
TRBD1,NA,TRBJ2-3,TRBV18,CASSPSTGIDTQYF,TGTGCCAGCTCACCTTCGACAGGGATCGATACGCAGTATTTT
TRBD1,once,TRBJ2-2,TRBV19,CASSTGQGSGELFF,TGTGCCAGTAGTACGGGACAGGGGTCCGGGGAGCTGTTTTTT
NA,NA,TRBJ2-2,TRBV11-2,CASSLGGGAIGELFF,TGTGCCAGCAGCTTAGGCGGGGGCGCGATCGGGGAGCTGTTTTTT
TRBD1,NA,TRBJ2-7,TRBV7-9,CASSLFGQGTYEQYF,TGTGCCAGCAGCTTATTCGGACAGGGGACCTACGAGCAGTACTTC
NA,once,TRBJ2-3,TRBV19,CASSKIWGVGTDTQYF,TGTGCCAGTAGTAAAATCTGGGGGGTCGGCACAGATACGCAGTATTTT
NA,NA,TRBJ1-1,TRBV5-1,CASSLQAINTEAFF,TGCGCCAGCAGCTTGCAGGCCATCAACACTGAAGCTTTCTTT
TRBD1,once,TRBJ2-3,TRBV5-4,CASSWGQERQQYF,TGTGCCAGCAGCTGGGGACAGGAGAGACAGCAGTATTTT
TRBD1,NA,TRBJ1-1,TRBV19,CASSDPGQGGTLNTEAFF,TGTGCCAGTAGTGATCCCGGACAGGGCGGGACCCTGAACACTGAAGCTTTCTTT
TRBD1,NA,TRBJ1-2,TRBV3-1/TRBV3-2,CASSLGTDYGYTF,TGTGCCAGCAGCCTAGGGACAGACTATGGCTACACCTTC
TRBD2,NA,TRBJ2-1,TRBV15,CATSRVRLAGVNEQFF,TGTGCCACCAGCAGAGTAAGACTAGCGGGGGTTAATGAGCAGTTCTTC
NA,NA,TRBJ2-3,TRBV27,CASSFDQGNTDTQYF,TGTGCCAGCAGTTTTGACCAGGGAAACACAGATACGCAGTATTTT
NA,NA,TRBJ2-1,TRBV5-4,CASSPGGPYNEQFF,TGTGCCAGCAGTCCGGGGGGCCCCTACAATGAGCAGTTCTTC
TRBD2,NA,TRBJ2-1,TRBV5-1,CASSLGAGVRNEQFF,TGCGCCAGCAGCTTGGGAGCGGGGGTCAGGAATGAGCAGTTCTTC
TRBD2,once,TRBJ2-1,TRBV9,CASSPQAGPYNEQFF,TGTGCCAGCAGCCCCCAAGCGGGACCCTACAATGAGCAGTTCTTC
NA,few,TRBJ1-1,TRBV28,CASSFPGMKNTEAFF,TGTGCCAGCAGTTTCCCGGGGATGAAGAACACTGAAGCTTTCTTT
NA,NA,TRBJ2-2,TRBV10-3,CAIRGRTGELFF,TGTGCCATCAGGGGGCGCACCGGGGAGCTGTTTTTT
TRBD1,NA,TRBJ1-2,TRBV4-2,CASSQGDSYGYTF,TGTGCCAGCAGCCAAGGGGACAGCTATGGCTACACCTTC
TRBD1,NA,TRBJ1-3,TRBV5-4,CASSSGQGARNTIYF,TGTGCCAGCAGCTCCGGACAGGGGGCGAGAAACACCATATATTTT
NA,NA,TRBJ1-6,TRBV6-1,CASSDVIRDSYNSPLHF,TGTGCCAGCAGTGACGTGATACGAGACTCCTATAATTCACCCCTCCACTTT
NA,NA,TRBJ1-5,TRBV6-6,CASAYAGLYQPQHF,TGTGCCAGCGCCTATGCGGGGTTATATCAGCCCCAGCATTTT
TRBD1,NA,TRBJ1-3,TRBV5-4,CASSLNRGGDTIYF,TGTGCCAGCAGCCTAAACAGGGGGGGAGACACCATATATTTT
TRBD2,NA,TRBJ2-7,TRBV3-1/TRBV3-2,CASSTGLAGIYEQYF,TGTGCCAGCAGCACCGGACTAGCGGGAATCTACGAGCAGTACTTC
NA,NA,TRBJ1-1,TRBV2,CASRYRVATTEAFF,TGTGCCAGCAGGTACAGGGTTGCCACCACTGAAGCTTTCTTT
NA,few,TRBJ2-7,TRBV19,CASSIEGQGRTYEQYF,TGTGCCAGTAGTATAGAGGGGCAGGGAAGGACCTACGAGCAGTACTTC
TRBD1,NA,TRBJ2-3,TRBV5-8,CASSLGRDRVTDTQYF,TGTGCCAGCAGCTTGGGTCGGGACAGGGTCACAGATACGCAGTATTTT
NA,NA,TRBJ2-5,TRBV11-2,CASSKRRGETQYF,TGTGCCAGCAGCAAAAGGAGGGGAGAGACCCAGTACTTC
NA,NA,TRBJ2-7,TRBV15,CATSRDRASGEYF,TGTGCCACCAGCAGAGACAGGGCTTCCGGAGAGTACTTC
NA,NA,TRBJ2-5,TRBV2,CASSEQGGKETQYF,TGTGCCAGCAGTGAACAGGGGGGAAAGGAGACCCAGTACTTC
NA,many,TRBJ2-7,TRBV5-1,CASSLDISYEQYF,TGCGCCAGCAGCTTAGACATCTCCTACGAGCAGTACTTC